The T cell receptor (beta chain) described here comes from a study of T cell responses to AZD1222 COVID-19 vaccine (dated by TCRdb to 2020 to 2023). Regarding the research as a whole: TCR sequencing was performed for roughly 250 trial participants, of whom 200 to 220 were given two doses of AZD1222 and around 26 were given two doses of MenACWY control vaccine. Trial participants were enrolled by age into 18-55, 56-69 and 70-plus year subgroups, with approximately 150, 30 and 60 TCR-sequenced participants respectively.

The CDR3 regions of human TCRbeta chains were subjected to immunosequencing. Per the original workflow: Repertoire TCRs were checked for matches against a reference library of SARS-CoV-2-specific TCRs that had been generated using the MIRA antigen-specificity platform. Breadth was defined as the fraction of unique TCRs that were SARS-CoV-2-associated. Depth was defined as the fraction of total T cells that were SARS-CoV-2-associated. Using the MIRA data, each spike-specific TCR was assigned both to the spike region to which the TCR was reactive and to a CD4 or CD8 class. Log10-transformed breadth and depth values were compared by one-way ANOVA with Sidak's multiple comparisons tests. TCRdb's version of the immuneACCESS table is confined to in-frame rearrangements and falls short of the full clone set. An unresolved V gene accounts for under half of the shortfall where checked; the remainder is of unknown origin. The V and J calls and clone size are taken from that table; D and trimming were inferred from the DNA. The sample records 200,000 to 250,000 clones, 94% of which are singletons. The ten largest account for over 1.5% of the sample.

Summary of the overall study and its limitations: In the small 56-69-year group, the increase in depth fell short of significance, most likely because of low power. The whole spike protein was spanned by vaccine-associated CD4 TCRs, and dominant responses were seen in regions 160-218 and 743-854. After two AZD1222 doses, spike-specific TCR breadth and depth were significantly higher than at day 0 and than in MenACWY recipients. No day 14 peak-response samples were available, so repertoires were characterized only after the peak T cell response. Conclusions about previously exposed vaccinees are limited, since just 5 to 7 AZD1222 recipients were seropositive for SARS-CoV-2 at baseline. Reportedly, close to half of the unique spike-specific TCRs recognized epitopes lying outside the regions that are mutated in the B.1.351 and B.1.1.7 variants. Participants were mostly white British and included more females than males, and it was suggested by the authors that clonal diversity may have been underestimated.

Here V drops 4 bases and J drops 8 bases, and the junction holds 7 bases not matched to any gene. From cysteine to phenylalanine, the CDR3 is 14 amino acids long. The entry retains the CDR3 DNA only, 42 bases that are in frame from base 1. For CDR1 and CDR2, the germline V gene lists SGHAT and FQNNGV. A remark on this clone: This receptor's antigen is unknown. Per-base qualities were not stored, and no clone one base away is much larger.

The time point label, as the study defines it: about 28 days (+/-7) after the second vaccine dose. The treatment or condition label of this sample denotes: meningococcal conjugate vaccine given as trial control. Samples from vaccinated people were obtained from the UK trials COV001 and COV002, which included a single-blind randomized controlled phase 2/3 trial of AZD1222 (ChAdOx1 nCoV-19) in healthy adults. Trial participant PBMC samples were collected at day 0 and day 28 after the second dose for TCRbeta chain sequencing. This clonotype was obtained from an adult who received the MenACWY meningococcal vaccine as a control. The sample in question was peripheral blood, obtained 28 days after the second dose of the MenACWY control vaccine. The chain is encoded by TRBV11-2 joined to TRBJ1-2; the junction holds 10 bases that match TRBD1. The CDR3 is CASSSADRGSGYTF. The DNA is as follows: TGTGCCAGCAGCTCCGCGGACAGGGGGAGCGGCTACACCTTC.